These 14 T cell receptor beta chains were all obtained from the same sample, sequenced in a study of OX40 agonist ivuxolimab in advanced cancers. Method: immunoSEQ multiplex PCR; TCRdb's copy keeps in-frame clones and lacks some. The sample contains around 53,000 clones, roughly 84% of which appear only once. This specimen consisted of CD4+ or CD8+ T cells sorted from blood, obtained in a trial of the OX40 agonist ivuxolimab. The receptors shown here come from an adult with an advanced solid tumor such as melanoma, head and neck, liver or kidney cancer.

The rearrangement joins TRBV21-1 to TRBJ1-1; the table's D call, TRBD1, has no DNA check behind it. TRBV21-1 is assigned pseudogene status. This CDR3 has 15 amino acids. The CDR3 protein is CASSKESGKNTEAFF. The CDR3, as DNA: TGTGCCAGCAGCAAAGAGTCAGGGAAGAACACTGAAGCTTTCTTT.

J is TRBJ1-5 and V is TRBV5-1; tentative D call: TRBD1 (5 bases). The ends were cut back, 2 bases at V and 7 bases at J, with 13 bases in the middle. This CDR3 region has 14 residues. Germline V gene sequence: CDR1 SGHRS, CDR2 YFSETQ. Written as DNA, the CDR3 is TGCGCCAGCAGCTTAATTCCAGGGACCCAGCCCCAGCATTTT. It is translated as CASSLIPGTQPQHF.

The CDR3 nucleotides are TGCAGCGTTGGAGAACAGCCAGAGGAGACCCAGTACTTC. Protein product: CSVGEQPEETQYF. The rearrangement uses TRBV29-1 and TRBJ2-5; D is undetermined. CDR1 is SQVTM, CDR2 ANQGSEA, per germline. V dropped 4 bases and J dropped 5 bases, with 14 bases sitting between them. CDR3 length: 13 amino acids.

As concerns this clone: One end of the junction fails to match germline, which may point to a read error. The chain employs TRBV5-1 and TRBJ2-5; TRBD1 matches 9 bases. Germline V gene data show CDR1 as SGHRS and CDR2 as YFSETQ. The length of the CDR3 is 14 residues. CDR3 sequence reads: CASSLGQGEETQYF. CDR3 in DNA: TGTGCCAGCAGCTTGGGACAGGGCGAAGAGACCCAGTACTTC.

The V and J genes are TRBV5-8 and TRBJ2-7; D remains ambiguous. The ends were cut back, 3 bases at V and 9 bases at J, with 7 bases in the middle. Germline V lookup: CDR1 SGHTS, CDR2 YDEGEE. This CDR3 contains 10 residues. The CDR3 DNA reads TGTGCCAGCAGCTCCTTCGGGCAGTACTTC. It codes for CASSSFGQYF.

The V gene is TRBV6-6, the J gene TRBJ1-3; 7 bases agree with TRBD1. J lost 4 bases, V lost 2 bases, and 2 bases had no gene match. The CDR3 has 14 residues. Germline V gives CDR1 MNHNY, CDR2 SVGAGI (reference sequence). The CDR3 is CASSYQGGGNTIYF. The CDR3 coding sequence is TGTGCCAGCAGTTACCAGGGGGGAGGAAACACCATATATTTT.

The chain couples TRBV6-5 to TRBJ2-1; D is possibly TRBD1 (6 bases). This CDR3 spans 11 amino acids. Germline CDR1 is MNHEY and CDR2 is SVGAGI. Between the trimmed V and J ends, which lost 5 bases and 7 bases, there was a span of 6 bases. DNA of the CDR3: TGTGCCAGCAGTAGGGGGAATGAGCAGTTCTTC. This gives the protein CASSRGNEQFF.

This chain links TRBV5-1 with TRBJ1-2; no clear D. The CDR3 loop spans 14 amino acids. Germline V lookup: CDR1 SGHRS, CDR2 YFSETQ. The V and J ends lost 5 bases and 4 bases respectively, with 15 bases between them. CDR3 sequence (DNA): TGCGCCAGCAGGGTCGGTACTACTACCTATGGCTACACCTTC. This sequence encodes CASRVGTTTYGYTF.

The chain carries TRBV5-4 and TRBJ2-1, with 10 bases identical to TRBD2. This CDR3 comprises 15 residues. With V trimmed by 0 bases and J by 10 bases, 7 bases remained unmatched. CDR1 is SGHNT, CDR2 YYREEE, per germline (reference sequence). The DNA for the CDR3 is TGTGCCAGCAGCTTGGAAGGCTTAGCGGGGGGAGAGCAGTTCTTC. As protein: CASSLEGLAGGEQFF.

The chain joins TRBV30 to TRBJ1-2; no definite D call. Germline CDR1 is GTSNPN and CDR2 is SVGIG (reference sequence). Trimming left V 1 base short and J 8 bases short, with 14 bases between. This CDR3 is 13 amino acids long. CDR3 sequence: CAWSADLLGGYTF. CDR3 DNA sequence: TGTGCCTGGAGTGCGGATTTGTTGGGGGGCTACACCTTC.

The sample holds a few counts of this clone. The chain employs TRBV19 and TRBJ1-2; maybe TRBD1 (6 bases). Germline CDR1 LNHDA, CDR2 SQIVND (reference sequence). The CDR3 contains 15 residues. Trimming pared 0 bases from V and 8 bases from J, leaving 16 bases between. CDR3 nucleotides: TGTGCCAGTAGTATAGATAACCCAGGGGAAAGAGGCTACACCTTC. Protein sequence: CASSIDNPGERGYTF.

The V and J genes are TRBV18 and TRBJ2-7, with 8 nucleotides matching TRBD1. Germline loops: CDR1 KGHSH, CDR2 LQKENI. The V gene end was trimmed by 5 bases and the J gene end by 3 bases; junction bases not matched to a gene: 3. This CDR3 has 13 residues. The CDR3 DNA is TGTGCCAGCTCAGCAGGACAGGGCTACGAGCAGTACTTC. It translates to CASSAGQGYEQYF.

DNA of the CDR3: TGTGCCAGCAGACTACAGGGTACCCACGAGCAGTACTTC. This encodes CASRLQGTHEQYF. This chain connects TRBV6-5 to TRBJ2-7; a possible D gene is TRBD1 (6 bases). V gave up 6 bases and J gave up 5 bases, with 14 bases separating them. The CDR3 runs to 13 residues. Per the germline V gene, CDR1 is MNHEY and CDR2 is SVGAGI.

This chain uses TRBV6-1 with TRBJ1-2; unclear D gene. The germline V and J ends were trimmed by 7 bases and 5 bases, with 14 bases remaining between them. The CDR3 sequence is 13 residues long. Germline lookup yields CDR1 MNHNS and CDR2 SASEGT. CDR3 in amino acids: CASKVAGLYGYTF. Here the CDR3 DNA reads TGTGCCAGCAAGGTGGCCGGGCTATATGGCTACACCTTC.